This T cell receptor beta chain was recorded in a study of OX40 agonist ivuxolimab in advanced cancers. As for the study in general: Every 2 weeks, patients received ivuxolimab intravenously, dosed at 0.01 to 10 mg/kg.

TCRdb's table, derived via immunoSEQ multiplex PCR, lists solely in-frame clones and lacks some. This sample has tens of thousands of clones, with about 83% found just once. Exclusion of a patient followed from autoimmune disease history or systemic immunosuppression. CDR1 and CDR2 (germline): MNHNS, SASEGT. The CDR3 length is 16 residues. V was pared by 1 base and J by 3 bases, with 5 bases of the junction left unmatched. The specimen was CD4+ or CD8+ T cells sorted from blood, collected in a trial of the OX40 agonist ivuxolimab. The chain recombines TRBV6-1 with TRBJ2-3; the match to TRBD2 covers 9 bases. The clonotype comes from an adult with an advanced solid tumor such as melanoma, head and neck, liver or kidney cancer. The DNA of the CDR3 is TGTGCCAGCAGTGAAGGTTGGGCGGGAGGGACAGATACGCAGTATTTT. It codes for CASSEGWAGGTDTQYF.